This TCR beta chain was found in a study of radiotherapy plus CTLA-4 blockade in lung cancer. Study at large: Objective responses were observed in less than 20% of patients, and disease control was achieved by about 30%. The study, taken as a whole, reports: According to reports, early shifts in blood T cell clones, alongside interferon-beta, forecast response most accurately. In blood, TCR clones derived from the tumor expanded after radiotherapy plus ipilimumab.

A note on this clone: Its antigen is unknown.

The CDR3 runs 15 residues. Germline V gives CDR1 SEHNR, CDR2 FQNEAQ (reference sequence). V dropped 6 bases and J dropped 6; count of bases not matched to a gene: 2. Lung cancer patients with chemo-refractory metastatic non-small-cell disease were given focal radiation plus CTLA-4 blockade with ipilimumab. Clones were sequenced by immunoSEQ multiplex PCR, and TCRdb holds only the in-frame ones, with some missing. The repertoire includes under 55,000 clones, 70% to 85% of them detected once, and roughly 2.9% sits in the top ten. The V call is TRBV7-9, the J call TRBJ2-2; 15 nucleotides align to TRBD2. The sample in question was peripheral blood, obtained from a patient treated with radiotherapy plus ipilimumab. The sequence derives from a human donor with non-small cell lung cancer who had a partial response to radiotherapy plus ipilimumab. The CDR3 coding sequence is TGTGCCAGCAGTCGGACTAGCGGGGGGGCCGGGGAGCTGTTTTTT. It translates to CASSRTSGGAGELFF.